These 18 T cell receptor beta chains originate from one sample sequenced in a study of T cell changes during pregnancy in multiple sclerosis. Here immunoSEQ multiplex PCR was the method, and the copy in TCRdb shows in-frame clones only, minus some. This table holds tens of thousands of clones, around 85% found once. Sequenced material: peripheral blood, taken before pregnancy. The receptors originated from a female donor with multiple sclerosis, enrolled in a pregnancy study.

The V and J genes are TRBV13 and TRBJ1-2, with 7 nucleotides matching TRBD1. This CDR3 region has 12 residues. V was pared by 1 base and J by 8 bases, with 1 base of the junction left unmatched. Germline loops: CDR1 PRHDT, CDR2 FYEKMQ (reference sequence). CDR3 nucleotide sequence: TGTGCCAGCAGCTTAGAGGGGGCGGGCTACACCTTC. Translated, it gives CASSLEGAGYTF.

The chain employs TRBV2 and TRBJ1-2, with 8 bases fitting TRBD1. J gave up 4 bases and V 1 base, and 5 bases lay outside the gene matches. The CDR3 spans 15 residues. Germline lookup yields CDR1 SNHLY and CDR2 FYNNEI. For the CDR3, the DNA is TGTGCCAGCAGTGAAGACAGGGGGTTGGGCTATGGCTACACCTTC. It is translated as CASSEDRGLGYGYTF.

This clone was picked up one time. The V call is TRBV10-3, the J call TRBJ2-6; D perhaps matches TRBD1 (5 bases). The CDR3 runs 20 residues. From germline, CDR1 is ENHRY and CDR2 SYGVKD. V was pared by 0 bases and J by 1 base, with 19 bases between. Here the CDR3 DNA reads TGTGCCATCAGTGAGTCGAGCAGGGCCAGCCAGTCATCTGGGGCCAACGTCCTGACTTTC. It codes for CAISESSRASQSSGANVLTF.

The chain recombines TRBV4-2 with TRBJ2-1, with 9 bases that match TRBD2. Germline CDR1 is LGHNA and CDR2 is YNFKEQ. This CDR3 region has 15 residues. The V gene end was trimmed by 0 bases and the J gene end by 7 bases; junction bases not matched to a gene: 4. The chain's CDR3 is CASSQDAGGANEQFF. In DNA, the CDR3 is TGTGCCAGCAGCCAAGATGCGGGGGGGGCTAATGAGCAGTTCTTC.

The chain is built from TRBV5-1 and TRBJ2-7; 12 bases align to TRBD2. The CDR3 totals 17 residues. Germline V lookup: CDR1 SGHRS, CDR2 YFSETQ. V was pared by 2 bases and J by 0 bases, with 6 bases of the junction left unmatched. CDR3 sequence: CASSLLAGGLSSYEQYF. The DNA for the CDR3 is TGCGCCAGCAGCTTACTAGCGGGGGGATTATCCTCCTACGAGCAGTACTTC.

The J gene is TRBJ1-2, the V gene TRBV7-2, with 9 bases that match TRBD1. V shed 6 bases, J shed 7 bases, and the junction held 15 bases outside the gene matches. From germline, CDR1 is SGHTA and CDR2 FQGNSA. The length of the CDR3 is 16 residues. The DNA for the CDR3 is TGTGCCAGCAGGACCGGGACAGGGCCTCTCTCAGGTGGCTACACCTTC. Protein sequence: CASRTGTGPLSGGYTF.

Here the CDR3 reads CASSRGQNTGELFF. As DNA, the CDR3 is TGCGCCAGCAGCCGGGGACAGAACACCGGGGAGCTGTTTTTT. The V call is TRBV4-3, the J call TRBJ2-2; D is possibly TRBD1 (6 bases). The CDR3 is 14 residues long. V gave up 4 bases and J gave up 1 base, with 7 bases separating them. In germline, CDR1 is LGHNA, CDR2 YSLEER.

This chain links TRBV4-2 with TRBJ2-5; tentatively, D is TRBD1 (5 bases). The germline V gene encodes CDR1 LGHNA and CDR2 YNFKEQ. The CDR3 is made up of 13 amino acids. The V gene lost 1 base and the J gene lost 5 bases, with 8 bases spanning the gap. The CDR3 coding sequence is TGTGCCAGCAGCCAAGTGGGGCGGGAGACCCAGTACTTC. Translated: CASSQVGRETQYF.

The rearrangement uses TRBV4-2 and TRBJ1-4; weak D call: TRBD1 (5 bases). Trimming took 6 bases from V and 5 from J, leaving 13 bases between them. Per germline, CDR1 LGHNA and CDR2 YNFKEQ. The CDR3 has 14 residues. Written as DNA, the CDR3 is TGTGCCAGCAGTCGTTTACAGGAAAATGAAAAACTGTTTTTT. It codes for CASSRLQENEKLFF.

The DNA of the CDR3 is TGTGCCAGCAGCTTACCTTCGGTAGGGGTTGACACCGGGGAGCTGTTTTTT. As protein: CASSLPSVGVDTGELFF. The chain employs TRBV5-4 and TRBJ2-2, with D perhaps matching TRBD1 (5 bases). V was clipped by 2 bases and J by 3 bases, with 17 bases between them. CDR1 and CDR2 (germline): SGHNT, YYREEE (reference sequence). The CDR3 contains 17 residues.

The rearrangement uses TRBV19 and TRBJ1-5, with 7 positions matching TRBD1. Germline CDR1 LNHDA, CDR2 SQIVND (reference sequence). This CDR3 is built from 15 residues. V dropped 3 bases and J dropped 4; count of bases not matched to a gene: 6. CDR3 protein: CASSIYRGPNQPQHF. As DNA, the CDR3 is TGTGCCAGTAGTATTTACAGGGGCCCTAATCAGCCCCAGCATTTT.

The chain employs TRBV4-3 and TRBJ2-7; TRBD1 aligns across 9 bases. V shed 4 bases and J 4 bases; nucleotides not matched to a gene: 14. CDR1 LGHNA and CDR2 YSLEER come from the germline V gene. The CDR3 has 17 amino acids. The CDR3 loop is CASSRGGGTGYSYEQYF. The CDR3 nucleotides read TGCGCCAGCAGCCGAGGGGGGGGGACAGGGTATTCGTACGAGCAGTACTTC.

The chain uses TRBV25-1 and TRBJ2-1, with 11 bases aligning to TRBD2. The CDR3 has 17 residues. V was pared by 2 bases and J by 6 bases, with 9 bases of the junction left unmatched. Per the germline V gene, CDR1 is MGHDK and CDR2 is SYGVNS. CDR3: CASSEDRLAGRANEQFF. Here the CDR3 DNA reads TGTGCCAGCAGTGAAGATCGACTAGCGGGAAGGGCCAATGAGCAGTTCTTC.

The chain employs TRBV7-6 and TRBJ2-1; 10 nucleotides agree with TRBD2. The CDR3 is made up of 16 amino acids. J gave up 7 bases and V 5 bases, and 11 bases lay outside the gene matches. Germline V gene lookup returns CDR1 SGHVS and CDR2 FNYEAQ. The CDR3 is CASSPTPSGSRNEQFF. Written as DNA, the CDR3 is TGTGCCAGCAGCCCAACTCCTAGCGGGAGTAGGAATGAGCAGTTCTTC.

This CDR3 reads CASSIDRSRANEQFF. In nucleotides, the CDR3 is TGTGCCAGTAGTATAGATCGGTCCAGGGCGAATGAGCAGTTCTTC. This sequence joins TRBV19 and TRBJ2-1; the D gene is possibly TRBD1 (5 bases). The CDR3 covers 15 residues. CDR1 and CDR2 (germline): LNHDA, SQIVND (reference sequence). V shed 0 bases and J shed 7 bases, with 13 bases lying between them. Drawing the rest from reference TRBV19 and TRBJ2-1, the complete variable domain is DGGITQSPKYLFRKEGQNVTLSCEQNLNHDAMYWYRQDPGQGLRLIYYSQIVNDFQKGDIAEGYSVSREKKESFPLTVTSAQKNPTAFYLCASSIDRSRANEQFFGPGTRLTVL.

The rearrangement joins TRBV5-6 to TRBJ2-1; TRBD2 aligns across 12 bases. With 1 base clipped from V and 8 bases from J, the junction kept 13 bases outside the gene matches. Per the germline V gene, CDR1 is SGHDT and CDR2 is YYEEEE. CDR3 length: 18 residues. CDR3 residues: CASSLLSSGGAPFYEQFF. CDR3 bases: TGTGCCAGCAGCTTGTTGTCTAGCGGGGGGGCGCCCTTCTATGAGCAGTTCTTC.

This clone was observed a few times. The genes are TRBV25-1 and TRBJ1-3; no clear D gene. Germline V CDR1 and CDR2: MGHDK, SYGVNS. V lost 3 bases and J 6 bases, leaving 6 bases between the germline ends. The CDR3 runs to 12 residues. The CDR3 coding sequence is TGTGCCAGCAGTGATTCTTCAAACACCATATATTTT. Translated, it gives CASSDSSNTIYF. The full variable domain, its missing parts supplied by reference TRBV25-1 and TRBJ1-3, is EADIYQTPRYLVIGTGKKITLECSQTMGHDKMYWYQQDPGMELHLIHYSYGVNSTEKGDLSSESTVSRIRTEHFPLTLESARPSHTSQYLCASSDSSNTIYFGEGSWLTVV.

The rearrangement uses TRBV11-2 and TRBJ1-1, with TRBD1 identical over 7 bases. The V gene end was trimmed by 5 bases and the J gene end by 7 bases; junction bases not matched to a gene: 13. The CDR3 has 15 residues. Germline V gene data show CDR1 as SGHAT and CDR2 as FQNNGV. CDR3 nucleotide sequence: TGTGCCAGCAGCCGCGCGGAGGGGGCGAGCGGTGAAGCTTTCTTT. Translated, it gives CASSRAEGASGEAFF.